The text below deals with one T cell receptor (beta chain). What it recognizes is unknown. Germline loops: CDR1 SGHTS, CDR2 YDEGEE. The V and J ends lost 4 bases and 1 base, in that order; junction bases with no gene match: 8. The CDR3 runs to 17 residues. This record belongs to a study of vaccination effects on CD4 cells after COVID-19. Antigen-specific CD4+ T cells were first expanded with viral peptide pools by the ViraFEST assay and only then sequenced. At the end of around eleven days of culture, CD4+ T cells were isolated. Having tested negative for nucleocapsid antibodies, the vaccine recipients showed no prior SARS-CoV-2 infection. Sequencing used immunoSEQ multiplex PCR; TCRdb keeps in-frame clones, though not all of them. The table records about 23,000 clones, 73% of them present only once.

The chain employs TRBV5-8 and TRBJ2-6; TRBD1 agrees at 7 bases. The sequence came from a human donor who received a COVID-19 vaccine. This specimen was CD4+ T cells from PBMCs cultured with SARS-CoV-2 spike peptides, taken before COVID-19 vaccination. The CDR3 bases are TGTGCCAGCAGCCCCGGGACAGACCGTTCTGGGGCCAACGTCCTGACTTTC. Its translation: CASSPGTDRSGANVLTF.